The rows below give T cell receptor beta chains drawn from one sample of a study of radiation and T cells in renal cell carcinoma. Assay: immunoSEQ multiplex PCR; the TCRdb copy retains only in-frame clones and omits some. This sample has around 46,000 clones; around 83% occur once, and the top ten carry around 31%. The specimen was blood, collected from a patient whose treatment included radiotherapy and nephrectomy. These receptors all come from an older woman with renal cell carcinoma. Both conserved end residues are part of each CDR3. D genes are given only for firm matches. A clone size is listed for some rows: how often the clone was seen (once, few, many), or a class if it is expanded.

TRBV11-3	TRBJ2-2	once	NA	CASSINTGELFF	TGTGCCAGCAGCATAAACACCGGGGAGCTGTTTTTT
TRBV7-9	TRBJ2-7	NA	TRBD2	CASSFGRGGEQYF	TGTGCCAGCAGCTTCGGGAGGGGCGGCGAGCAGTACTTC
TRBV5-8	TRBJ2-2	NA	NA	CASSLARGANTGELFF	TGTGCCAGCAGCTTGGCCCGGGGAGCGAACACCGGGGAGCTGTTTTTT
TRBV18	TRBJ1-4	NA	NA	CASSPQGETNEKLFF	TGTGCCAGCTCACCGCAGGGCGAAACTAATGAAAAACTGTTTTTT
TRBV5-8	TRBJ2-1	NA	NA	CASSFQGLLNEQFF	TGTGCCAGCAGCTTTCAGGGCCTTCTGAATGAGCAGTTCTTC
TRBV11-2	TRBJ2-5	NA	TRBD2	CASSLASGTETQYF	TGTGCCAGCAGCTTAGCTAGCGGGACGGAGACCCAGTACTTC
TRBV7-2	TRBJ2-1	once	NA	CASSLRQWGYNEQFF	TGTGCCAGCAGCTTACGGCAGTGGGGTTACAATGAGCAGTTCTTC
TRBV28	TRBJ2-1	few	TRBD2	CATYPASGTSYNEQFF	TGTGCCACTTACCCCGCTAGCGGGACCTCCTACAATGAGCAGTTCTTC
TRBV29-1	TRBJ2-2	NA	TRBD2	CSVVAGVGGELFF	TGCAGCGTTGTGGCGGGAGTGGGCGGGGAGCTGTTTTTT
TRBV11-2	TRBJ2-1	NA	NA	CASSFDGRGRDEQFF	TGTGCCAGCAGCTTTGACGGGCGAGGAAGGGATGAGCAGTTCTTC
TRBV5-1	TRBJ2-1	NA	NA	CASWFGAGNNEQFF	TGCGCCAGCTGGTTTGGCGCGGGTAACAATGAGCAGTTCTTC
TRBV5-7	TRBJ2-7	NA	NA	CASSCGPPRTGISSYEQYF	TGTGCCAGCAGCTGTGGCCCCCCTAGAACGGGGATCTCCTCCTACGAGCAGTACTTC
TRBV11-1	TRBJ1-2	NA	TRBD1	CASSLLPGTGGGYTF	TGTGCCAGCAGCCTACTGCCAGGGACAGGGGGCGGCTACACCTTC
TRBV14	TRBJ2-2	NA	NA	CASSRYETGELFF	TGTGCCAGCAGCCGCTATGAAACCGGGGAGCTGTTTTTT
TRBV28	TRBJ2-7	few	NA	CASRPHGSYEQYF	TGTGCCAGCAGGCCCCACGGCTCCTACGAGCAGTACTTC
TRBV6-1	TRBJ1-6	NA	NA	CASSEIPHPTAASYNSPLHF	TGTGCCAGCAGTGAAATCCCCCACCCCACGGCGGCCTCCTATAATTCACCCCTCCACTTT
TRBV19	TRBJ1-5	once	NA	CASSSFQGRQPQHF	TGTGCCAGTAGTAGCTTTCAGGGCCGACAGCCCCAGCATTTT
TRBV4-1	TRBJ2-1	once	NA	CASSKEEVYNEQFF	TGCGCCAGCAGCAAAGAGGAAGTGTACAATGAGCAGTTCTTC
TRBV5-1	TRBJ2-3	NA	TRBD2	CDDTSGRCSTDTQYF	TGCGACGATACTAGCGGGAGGTGTAGCACAGATACGCAGTATTTT
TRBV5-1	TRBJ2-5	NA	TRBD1	CASSLGQGTPLETQYF	TGCGCCAGCAGCTTGGGACAGGGTACACCTCTGGAGACCCAGTACTTC
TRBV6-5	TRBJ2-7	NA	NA	CASRSSSYEQYF	TGTGCCAGCAGGTCCAGCTCCTACGAGCAGTACTTC
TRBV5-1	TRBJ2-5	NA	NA	CASSRLLGSETQYF	TGCGCCAGCAGCCGGCTACTAGGATCCGAGACCCAGTACTTC
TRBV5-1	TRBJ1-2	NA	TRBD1	CASSLQGGGNYGYTF	TGCGCCAGCAGCCTGCAGGGGGGAGGAAACTATGGCTACACCTTC
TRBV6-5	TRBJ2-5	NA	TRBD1	CASSIQGAETQYF	TGTGCCAGCAGTATTCAGGGGGCAGAGACCCAGTACTTC
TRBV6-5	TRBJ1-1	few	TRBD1	CASSRDRAGNTEAFF	TGTGCCAGCAGTAGGGACAGGGCCGGGAACACTGAAGCTTTCTTT
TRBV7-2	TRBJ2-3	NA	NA	CASSLGNGASTDTQYF	TGTGCCAGCAGCTTAGGCAATGGCGCTAGCACAGATACGCAGTATTTT
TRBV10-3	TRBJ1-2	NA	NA	CAISSPGNYGYTF	TGTGCCATCAGTAGCCCGGGGAACTATGGCTACACCTTC
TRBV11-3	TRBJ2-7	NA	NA	CASSNEGSEQYF	TGTGCCAGCAGCAACGAAGGGAGCGAGCAGTACTTC
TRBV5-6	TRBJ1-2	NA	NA	CASSFWTLNFYGYTF	TGTGCCAGCAGCTTTTGGACATTAAATTTCTATGGCTACACCTTC
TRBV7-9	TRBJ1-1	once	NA	CASSRSTGTNTEAFF	TGTGCCAGCAGCCGTTCGACAGGAACTAACACTGAAGCTTTCTTT
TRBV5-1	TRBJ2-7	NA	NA	CASSSRSSYEQYF	TGCGCCAGCAGCTCTCGTAGCTCCTACGAGCAGTACTTC
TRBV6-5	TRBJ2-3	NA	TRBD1	CASRPTGLSTDTQYF	TGTGCCAGCAGACCGACAGGGCTTAGCACAGATACGCAGTATTTT
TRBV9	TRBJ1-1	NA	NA	CASSRDRLNTEAFF	TGTGCCAGCAGCCGAGACAGGCTTAACACTGAAGCTTTCTTT
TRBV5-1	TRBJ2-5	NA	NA	CASSVQGYQETQYF	TGCGCCAGCAGCGTACAGGGATACCAAGAGACCCAGTACTTC
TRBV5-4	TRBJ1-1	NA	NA	CASSPSLGRNTEAFF	TGTGCCAGCAGCCCCTCGCTGGGGCGGAACACTGAAGCTTTCTTT
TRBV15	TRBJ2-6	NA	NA	CATRGVSGANVLTF	TGTGCCACCAGGGGGGTTTCTGGGGCCAACGTCCTGACTTTC
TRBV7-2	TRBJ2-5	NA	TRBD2	CASSLSSTSGQETQYF	TGTGCCAGCAGCTTATCCTCGACTAGCGGCCAAGAGACCCAGTACTTC
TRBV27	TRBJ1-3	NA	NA	CASSLIMGTGNTIYF	TGTGCCAGCAGTTTAATTATGGGGACTGGAAACACCATATATTTT
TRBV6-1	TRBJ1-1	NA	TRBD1	CASSAGQGADTEAFF	TGTGCCAGCAGTGCGGGACAGGGGGCTGACACTGAAGCTTTCTTT
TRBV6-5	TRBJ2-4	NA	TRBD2	CASGKREGSSIQYF	TGTGCCAGTGGAAAGCGGGAGGGTTCCTCCATTCAGTACTTC
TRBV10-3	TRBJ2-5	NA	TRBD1	CAIRDRSQETQYF	TGTGCCATCAGGGACAGGTCCCAAGAGACCCAGTACTTC
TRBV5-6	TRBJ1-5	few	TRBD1	CASSYGQGSNQPQHF	TGTGCCAGCAGCTACGGACAGGGTAGCAATCAGCCCCAGCATTTT
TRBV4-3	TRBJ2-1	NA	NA	CASSQDRREEQFF	TGCGCCAGCAGCCAAGATCGACGAGAAGAGCAGTTCTTC
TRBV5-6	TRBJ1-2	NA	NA	CASSEGVRDYGYTF	TGTGCCAGCAGCGAGGGAGTGAGGGACTATGGCTACACCTTC
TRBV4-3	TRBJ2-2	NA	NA	CASSRDRTPGGELFF	TGCGCCAGCAGCCGAGACAGGACCCCAGGAGGGGAGCTGTTTTTT
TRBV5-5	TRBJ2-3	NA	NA	CASSLARRADTQYF	TGTGCCAGCAGCTTAGCCAGGAGGGCAGATACGCAGTATTTT
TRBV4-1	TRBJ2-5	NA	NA	CASSPGEFSETQYF	TGCGCCAGCAGCCCGGGGGAGTTCTCGGAGACCCAGTACTTC
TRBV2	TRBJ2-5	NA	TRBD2	CASSTGLASAETQYF	TGTGCCAGCAGTACGGGACTAGCGTCCGCAGAGACCCAGTACTTC
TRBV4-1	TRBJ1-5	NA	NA	CASSQVLGNQPQHF	TGCGCCAGCAGCCAAGTGTTGGGCAATCAGCCCCAGCATTTT
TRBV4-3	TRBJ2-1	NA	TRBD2	CASSQNLAGGPMDEQFF	TGCGCCAGCAGCCAAAATTTAGCGGGAGGGCCGATGGATGAGCAGTTCTTC